What follows are 22 T cell receptor beta chains derived from one specimen sequenced in a study of circulating CD8 cells and anti-PD-1 response in melanoma (dated by TCRdb to 2018 to 2021). These reads were obtained on a NextSeq 500. The QIAseq Immune Repertoire RNA Library Kit, Human TCR Panel, was used to prepare TCR libraries from 15 ng of total RNA. TCRdb handled the public reads itself, with Q25 trimming in fastp and clone calling in MiXCR, and kept productive beta chains. CDR3 protein sequences are deduplicated, and each keeps its most common genes and DNA. Across this sample there are under 300 distinct CDR3 sequences, with roughly an eighth seen only once. About 89% of the sample goes to the ten largest clones. Four subsets defined by PD-1 and/or TIGIT were sorted from live CD3+CD8+TCRalphabeta+ cells on a BD FACSAria II cell sorter. The material was CD8+ T cells from PBMCs, obtained at baseline or after one month of anti-PD-1 therapy (not recorded which). The receptors derive from a human donor with melanoma.

This clonotype was recorded a few times. The chain is built from TRBV7-9 and TRBJ1-1; D not certain. Germline V gene data show CDR1 as SEHNR and CDR2 as FQNEAQ (reference sequence). The CDR3 sequence is 15 residues long. The V gene lost 4 bases and the J gene lost 1 base, with 13 bases spanning the gap. CDR3 region: CASSSPLRENTEAFF. The CDR3 DNA sequence: TGTGCCAGCAGCTCTCCGTTGAGGGAGAACACTGAAGCTTTCTTT.

The chain uses TRBV28 and TRBJ2-5, with 9 bases fitting TRBD2. CDR1 and CDR2 from the germline V gene are MDHEN and SYDVKM. V shed 7 bases and J 5 bases; nucleotides not matched to a gene: 2. The CDR3 totals 12 residues. The CDR3 nucleotides are TGTGCCAGCACCAGCGGGAGGGAGACCCAGTACTTC. This codes for CASTSGRETQYF.

This clonotype was seen only once. Just one base apart from a much larger clone, this may be a read error. The CDR3 sequence is CASSLNRPGNQPQHF. Written as DNA, the CDR3 is TGTGCCAGCAGTTTAAACAGGCCAGGCAATCAGCCCCAGCATTTT. The V call is TRBV27, the J call TRBJ1-5, with D possibly matching TRBD1 (5 bases). This CDR3 has 15 residues. V was shortened by 2 bases and J by 2 bases, with 10 bases between the two germline ends. Germline V CDR1 and CDR2: MNHEY, SMNVEV (reference sequence).

In the case of this clonotype: The CDR3 does not end in the conserved phenylalanine or tryptophan, so this is likely a read error. The rearrangement joins TRBV28 to TRBJ2-1; TRBD1 might be the D (6 bases). Germline V gene lookup returns CDR1 MDHEN and CDR2 SYDVKM. V was trimmed by 4 bases and J by 3 bases, leaving 10 bases between them. This CDR3 spans 14 amino acids. The DNA of the CDR3 is TGTGCCAGCAGTTCCGAAGGGGGCTACAATGAGCAGTTCTAC. This translates into CASSSEGGYNEQFY.

Many counts were recorded for this clonotype. The chain employs TRBV28 and TRBJ2-7; TRBD1 might be the D (7 bases). The CDR3 is 14 amino acids. Germline V gives CDR1 MDHEN, CDR2 SYDVKM. The V and J ends lost 4 bases and 3 bases respectively, with 13 bases between them. The CDR3 spells CASSSRGVSYEQYF. The CDR3 DNA reads as TGTGCCAGCAGTTCCAGGGGGGTGAGCTACGAGCAGTACTTC.

This clonotype is categorized as medium-sized. V usage is TRBV4-2 and J usage is TRBJ2-7, with 7 bases matching TRBD2. CDR3 length equals 15 residues. V lost 0 bases, J lost 6 bases, and 8 bases stayed unmatched. Per the germline V gene, CDR1 is LGHNA and CDR2 is YNFKEQ. CDR3 in amino acids: CASSQEVSGALEQYF. CDR3 bases: TGTGCCAGCAGCCAAGAAGTGAGCGGGGCCCTCGAGCAGTACTTC.

This clonotype is categorized as medium-sized. J is TRBJ1-2 and V is TRBV29-1; D call uncertain. Trimming stripped 1 base from V and 4 bases from J, with 10 bases between. The germline CDR1 and CDR2 sequences are SQVTM and ANQGSEA. This CDR3 is built from 13 residues. This CDR3 reads CSVEVAESYGYTF. CDR3 nucleotides: TGCAGCGTTGAAGTGGCCGAGAGCTATGGCTACACCTTC.

In this sample, this clonotype is medium-sized. The chain carries TRBV28 and TRBJ2-1; D unresolved. The CDR3 is 13 residues long. Germline assignment: CDR1 MDHEN and CDR2 SYDVKM. V was trimmed by 3 bases and J by 6 bases, leaving 9 bases between them. The CDR3 loop is CASSFGPINEQFF. DNA of the CDR3: TGTGCCAGCAGTTTTGGGCCGATCAATGAGCAGTTCTTC.

In this sample, this clonotype is medium-sized. The genes are TRBV7-2 and TRBJ1-1, with D unclear. Between the trimmed V and J ends, which lost 5 bases and 7 bases, there was a span of 8 bases. CDR3 length: 11 residues. Germline CDR1 is SGHTA and CDR2 is FQGNSA. CDR3 nucleotide sequence: TGTGCCAGCAGCCTACCTGGTGAAGCTTTCTTT. It codes for CASSLPGEAFF.

This clonotype is judged medium-sized (0.01 to 0.1%). The genes are TRBV25-1 and TRBJ2-4, with 10 nucleotides matching TRBD1. Looked up from germline, CDR1 is MGHDK and CDR2 is SYGVNS. V lost 8 bases and J lost 5; bases outside the gene matches: 3. This CDR3 contains 13 residues. CDR3 sequence (DNA): TGTGCCAGCGGGGGGACAGGGGAAAACATTCAGTACTTC. It encodes CASGGTGENIQYF.

The chain joins TRBV4-1 to TRBJ2-7; weak D call: TRBD1 (5 bases). CDR3 length equals 18 residues. The germline CDR1 and CDR2 sequences are MGHRA and YSYEKL. Trimming removed 3 bases at V and 1 base at J, with 22 bases between. The CDR3 region has the DNA TGCGCCAGCAGCCAGGACATTGTGGTCACCAGTGAGTCCTACGAGCAGTACTTC. Protein: CASSQDIVVTSESYEQYF.

This clonotype ranks as medium-sized. This rearrangement joins TRBV7-9 to TRBJ1-5; no firm D call. The CDR3 sequence is 12 residues long. Germline loops: CDR1 SEHNR, CDR2 FQNEAQ (reference sequence). The V gene lost 5 bases and the J gene lost 7 bases, with 9 bases spanning the gap. Written as DNA, the CDR3 is TGTGCCAGCAGCGACGGTGGCCAGCCCCAGCATTTT. Its translation is CASSDGGQPQHF.

Note on this clonotype: Mismatch with germline at one junction end may stem from a read error. The chain links TRBV2 to TRBJ1-1; D is unclear. The CDR3 totals 12 residues. Germline V lookup: CDR1 SNHLY, CDR2 FYNNEI. CDR3 bases: TGCGCCAGCAGTGAAGAAAGGGCTGAAGCTTCCTTT. This sequence encodes CASSEERAEASF.

This clonotype is classed as large. This rearrangement joins TRBV11-1 to TRBJ1-1; TRBD1 matches at 7 bases. The CDR3 is made up of 17 amino acids. The junction had 10 bases not matched to a gene; V was cut back by 3 bases and J by 0 bases. Germline V gene sequence: CDR1 SGHAT, CDR2 FQDESV (reference sequence). CDR3 loop: CASSFLRQGSMNTEAFF. CDR3 sequence (DNA): TGTGCCAGCAGCTTCTTGCGACAGGGAAGCATGAACACTGAAGCTTTCTTT.

By proportion, this clonotype is medium-sized. CDR3 in DNA: TGTGCCAGCAGCACACGGAAGTGGAGAGATACGCAGTATTTT. Amino acids: CASSTRKWRDTQYF. The J gene is TRBJ2-3, the V gene TRBV7-2; unclear D gene. Per the germline V gene, CDR1 is SGHTA and CDR2 is FQGNSA. Trimming shortened V by 5 bases and J by 5 bases, and 14 bases separated the two germline ends. The length of the CDR3 is 14 residues. Filled out from reference TRBV7-2 and TRBJ2-3, the complete variable domain reads GAGVSQSPSNKVTEKGKDVELRCDPISGHTALYWYRQSLGQGLEFLIYFQGNSAPDKSGLPSDRFSAERTGGSVSTLTIQRTQQEDSAVYLCASSTRKWRDTQYFGPGTRLTVL.

In its sample, this clonotype is large (0.1 to 1%). V and J are TRBV2 and TRBJ2-3; no reliable D call. Germline V gives CDR1 SNHLY, CDR2 FYNNEI. CDR3 length: 13 amino acids. V lost 7 bases to trimming and J lost 0 bases, with 8 bases between them. The CDR3 reads CASTSRSTDTQYF. As DNA, the CDR3 is TGTGCCAGCACTAGTCGAAGCACAGATACGCAGTATTTT.

In regard to this clonotype: One end of the junction varies from germline; a read error may be responsible. DNA for the CDR3: TGTGCCAACAGTTTTGAAGGAGGCTATAATGAGCAGTTCTTC. Residues: CANSFEGGYNEQFF. V is TRBV28 and J is TRBJ2-1; D is perhaps TRBD2 (5 bases). CDR1 and CDR2 from the germline V gene are MDHEN and SYDVKM. The CDR3 consists of 14 residues.

This clonotype is medium-sized. This chain connects TRBV28 to TRBJ2-5, with 9 positions matching TRBD1. This CDR3 comprises 15 residues. V gave up 6 bases and J gave up 4 bases; unmatched junction bases: 9. Per germline, CDR1 MDHEN and CDR2 SYDVKM. The CDR3 here is CASRPGTGFGETQYF. The CDR3 DNA reads TGTGCCAGCAGACCCGGGACAGGGTTCGGAGAGACCCAGTACTTC.

This rearrangement joins TRBV20-1 to TRBJ2-4, with a weak D call TRBD2 (6 bases). Germline CDR1 reads DFQATT; CDR2 reads SNEGSKA (reference sequence). The CDR3 covers 16 residues. V lost 0 bases to trimming and J lost 0 bases, with 12 bases between them. The CDR3 DNA reads as TGCAGTGCTAGAGAAGGCGGGGCCTTAGCCAAAAACATTCAGTACTTC. This gives the protein CSAREGGALAKNIQYF.

This clonotype is classed as medium-sized. This chain uses TRBV6-1 with TRBJ2-7; a weak D match, TRBD2 (6 bases). Germline V lookup: CDR1 MNHNS, CDR2 SASEGT. This CDR3 comprises 14 residues. Trimming removed 1 base from V and 5 bases from J, with 12 bases in between. The CDR3 DNA reads TGTGCCAGCAGTGAAGGGACGGGGGTCGACGAGCAGTACTTC. This gives the protein CASSEGTGVDEQYF.

This clonotype was found a few times. The rearrangement uses TRBV9 and TRBJ2-3; 7 bases match TRBD2. The V gene's germline CDR1 is SGDLS and CDR2 YYNGEE. The CDR3 is 15 amino acids. V was pared by 3 bases and J by 3 bases, with 7 bases of the junction left unmatched. CDR3: CASSARGGETDTQYF. The DNA for the CDR3 is TGTGCCAGCAGCGCCCGGGGAGGGGAGACAGATACGCAGTATTTT.

A note on this clonotype: This CDR3 fails to terminate in the conserved phenylalanine or tryptophan, so it likely reflects a read error. The gene calls are TRBV6-1 and TRBJ2-1; 7 bases are shared with TRBD2. The CDR3 runs to 11 residues. Germline CDR1 reads MNHNS; CDR2 reads SASEGT. V lost 7 bases, J lost 8 bases, and 2 bases stayed unmatched. DNA for the CDR3: TGTGCCAGCACCCGGGGGGATGAGCAGTTCCTC. Its translation is CASTRGDEQFL.